This TCR beta chain was identified in a study of shared clonotypes between healthy human individuals (dated by TCRdb to about 2020). Regarding the research as a whole: A few men and a couple of women, aged 18 to 49 years, made up the cohort. For each donor, CD4 naive and CD4 memory were each given three plates, CD8 naive was given two plates, and CD8 memory was given one plate. Blood TCR repertoires of five healthy adults were deeply sequenced to estimate repertoire size and the extent of clonotype sharing between individuals. Per donor, leukapheresis produced somewhere between about 0.94 and 9 billion PBMCs. To increase sequencing depth and limit assay-specific biases, different laboratories used diverse techniques to prepare libraries and sequence TCR repertoires.

The germline V gene (reference sequence) gives CDR1 as SSHAT and CDR2 as FNYEAQ. The CDR3 measures 15 amino acids from cysteine to phenylalanine. Solely the CDR3 DNA is kept, with 45 bases framed from the first base. Healthy HIV-negative adults with no recently reported acute infections or vaccinations were included as donors. Every donor was a Caucasian adult living in Nashville, Tennessee, USA. CD4+ T cells were enriched through magnetic negative selection, after which naive cells were positively selected on CD45RA and the remaining negative fraction served as the memory subset. After blood collection by leukapheresis, PBMCs were isolated using Ficoll-Histopaque density gradient centrifugation and then cryopreserved in the vapor phase of liquid nitrogen. Analytical flow cytometry was used to check the purity and quantity of every magnetically sorted T cell population. Genomic DNA was isolated from every sorted fraction and measured by UV absorbance on a Nanodrop 2000c.

Of note for this clone: Its antigen remains unidentified. An end of the junction does not agree with germline; a read error may underlie this.

Using the deep immunoSEQ assay, multiplex PCR amplified TCR CDR3 regions from genomic DNA. Extracted genomic DNA from each cell subset was spread evenly across all wells of several immunoSEQ 96-well plates, with each plate serving as a replicate. For sorted subsets, approximately 200 ng of genomic DNA, equivalent to 25,000 to 30,000 T cell genomes, went into each replicate PCR. The purified libraries were quantified using a Qubit 3.0 fluorometer, sized with a Bioanalyzer 2100, and then quantified again using the KAPA Library Quantification kit. Every immunoSEQ 96-well plate was sequenced on a separate single-read 150-cycle Illumina NextSeq 550 flow cell. As for the authors' bioinformatics: Because the immunoSEQ output included only junctional sequences and no quality scores, the filtering could not be the same as the filtering used for full-length reads. Sequences were annotated with PyIR, a Python wrapper for IgBLAST v1.9, using IMGT germline references to assign V/J genes and CDR3. Reads were removed for weak V/J assignments (E-value above 1e-6), missing CDR3, stop codons, out-of-frame junctions, or ambiguous translated residues. A V3J clonotype was defined by an identical inferred V gene, J gene, and CDR3 amino acid sequence. To compute the percentage overlap between repertoires, the number of shared unique clonotypes was divided by the size of the smaller repertoire. RTK rarefaction, the Chao1 estimator, and Recon v2.1 estimates of unobserved clonotypes were used to assess repertoire richness. For all TCRbeta clonotypes obtained by the gDNA method from a few donors, generation probabilities were computed with OLGA. In its TCRdb copy, this immuneACCESS table keeps in-frame sequences only and misses some clones. Where compared with another copy, unresolved V genes explain less than half of these, and the others have no known cause. The D gene and trimming were derived from the DNA, and the V and J assignments and clone size from that table. This sample is represented by about 980,000 clones; around 80% of them were singletons. The ten largest clones add up to roughly 1.5% of the sample.

The research as a whole found: Rarefaction of sorted-subset datasets indicated incomplete sequencing despite the large sequencing depth. Sampling was limited to blood, and TCR repertoires in tissue likely differ from TCR repertoires in blood. Higher generation probabilities were observed for clonotypes shared by all four sorted-subset donors than for non-shared clonotypes. Because the study included a small number of donors, the genetic and exposure-history diversity represented was limited. Pairwise subsampling led to the expectation that sequencing depth would affect the degree of clonotype sharing among donors. Naive subsets generally had larger estimated clonotype richness than memory subsets did. Sharing across several donors was observed for 4.5% to 6.5% of naive CD4, under 4% of naive CD8, about 2.3% of memory CD4, and roughly 0.4% of memory CD8 clonotypes.

The V gene is TRBV7-7 and the J gene is TRBJ2-5, with an unclear D gene assignment. The sequence was collected from a man younger than 35 in good health. The specimen sequenced was memory CD4+ T cells sorted from blood. The sample's cell subset or site, from its label and the paper: CD45RA-negative fraction. The DNA sequence is given as TGTGCTAGCAGCTCCCGGGCCTTGATCCAAGAGACCCAGTACTTC. Its translation is CASSSRALIQETQYF.